The clone carrying this T cell receptor (beta chain) was seen many times. The germline gives CDR1 SGHAT, CDR2 FQNNGV. Germline trimming cut 2 bases from V and 10 bases from J; bases unmatched to any gene: 7. CDR3 size: 14 residues. The data were obtained in a study of T cells in Graves' hyperthyroidism and ophthalmopathy. The source material, RNA transcripts, was used to amplify TCR beta CDR3 regions. When the TCR CDR3 underwent first-round RT-PCR, the HTBI primer set was used. MiXCR, applied by TCRdb to the multiplex PCR reads, yields one record per CDR3 protein. The table lists about 480,000 distinct CDR3 sequences, approximately 14% of them singletons. The study excluded patients with uncontrolled infection, other autoimmune disease, pregnancy or lactation. Diagnosis relied on clinical symptoms, serum thyroxine and TRAb, thyroid ultrasound and orbital computed tomography. PBMCs stemmed from under 11 ml fresh peripheral blood.

This clonotype was obtained from a woman younger than 30 with Graves' hyperthyroidism. The chain is built from TRBV11-2 and TRBJ2-1, with 8 bases matching TRBD1. Sequences were obtained from blood. The CDR3 protein is CASSLRAGGGEQFF. As DNA, the CDR3 is TGTGCCAGCAGCTTACGGGCAGGGGGCGGGGAGCAGTTCTTC.